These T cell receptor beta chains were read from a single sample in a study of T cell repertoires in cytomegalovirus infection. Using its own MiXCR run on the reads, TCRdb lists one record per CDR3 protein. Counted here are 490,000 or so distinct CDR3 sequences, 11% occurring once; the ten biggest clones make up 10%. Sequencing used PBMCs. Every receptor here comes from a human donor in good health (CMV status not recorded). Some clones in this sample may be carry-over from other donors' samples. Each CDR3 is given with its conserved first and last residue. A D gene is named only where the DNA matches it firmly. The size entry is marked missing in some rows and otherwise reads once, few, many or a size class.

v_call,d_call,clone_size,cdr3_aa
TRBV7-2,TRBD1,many,CASSPGVRGYGYTF
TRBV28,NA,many,CASSMETTNEKLFF
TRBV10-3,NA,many,CAISESTSGRNEQFF
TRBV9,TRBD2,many,CASSVGSSGRGDEQFF
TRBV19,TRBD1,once,CARSISIGQVGYEQYF
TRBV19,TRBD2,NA,CASSIRLVAGGRIPDTQYF
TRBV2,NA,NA,CASSEAGRGMTPLHF
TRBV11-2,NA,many,CASSFERGNEQFF
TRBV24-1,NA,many,CATSDTTGLEQYF
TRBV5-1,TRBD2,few,CASSLGASGSSAGQYF
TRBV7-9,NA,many,CASSPTEEAFF
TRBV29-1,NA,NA,CSADLTGFRGETQYF
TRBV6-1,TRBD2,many,CASSQRDYGTGELFF
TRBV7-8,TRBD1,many,CASSVLISMGTGEKGGYTF
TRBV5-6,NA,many,CASSLVPSGTDTQYF
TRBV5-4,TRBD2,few,CASSPPGGKYEQYF
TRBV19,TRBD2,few,CASTPGLAGVGVEQYF
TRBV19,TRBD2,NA,CATREREGNEQFF
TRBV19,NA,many,CASCPGYGANVLTF
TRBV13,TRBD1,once,CASSNRQGSKNGYTF
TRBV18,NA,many,CASSPVNRATGELFF
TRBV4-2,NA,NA,CASSQGGLRGGETQYF
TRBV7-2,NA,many,CASSSTSIPYEQYF
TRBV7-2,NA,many,CASSLVYGRNTEAFF
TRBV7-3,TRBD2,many,CASSPGTSGVDDEQFF
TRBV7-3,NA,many,CASSLKGGFGYTF
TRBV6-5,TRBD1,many,CASSYSTGEMVNEQFF
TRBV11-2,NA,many,CASSLVPTRTRSYEQYF
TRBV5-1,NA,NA,CASSSQRGPYNEQFF
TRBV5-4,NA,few,CASSPISLDATNTGELFF
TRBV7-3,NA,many,CASSLSPGVPDTQYF
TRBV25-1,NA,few,CASSRPQGTTGELFF
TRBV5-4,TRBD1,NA,CASSSPATGFTDTQYF
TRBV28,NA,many,CASVSPGTYEQYF
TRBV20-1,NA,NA,CSARLQGGVDYGYTF
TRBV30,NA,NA,CAQDQVSGNTIYF
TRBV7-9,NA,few,CASSFFEGYTF
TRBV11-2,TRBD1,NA,CASSFPGTVNEQFF
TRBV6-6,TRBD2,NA,CASSPAGLEKYF